Following are 27 T cell receptor beta chains from one sample sequenced in a study of post-analysis software for immune sequencing data. Tagging with unique molecular identifiers was a feature of the TCR beta cDNA libraries. TCRdb analysed the PCR reads with MiXCR anew, one entry per CDR3 protein. The sample lists 820,000 or so distinct CDR3 sequences; about 53% were seen once. General study points: A handful of TRBV segments appeared more often in patients than in controls, and TRBV5-6, TRBV5-1 and TRBV20-1 were among these.

These receptors are not linked to any known antigen. Specimen: blood. These receptors all come from a girl aged 5-17 years with multiple sclerosis.

The chain carries TRBV12-3 or TRBV12-4 and TRBJ2-4; perhaps TRBD2 as D (5 bases). The J call may be incorrect, as the DNA end agrees better with TRBJ2-5. CDR3 length: 17 residues. In nucleotides, the CDR3 is TGTGCCAGCAGTTTCCCTAGCACCAGGACCCTCCAAGAGACCCAGTACTTC. Protein product: CASSFPSTRTLQETQYF.

V is TRBV5-1 and J is TRBJ2-5; 11 bases are a match to TRBD1. This CDR3 has 16 residues. From germline, CDR1 is SGHRS and CDR2 YFSETQ. V lost 2 bases, J lost 5 bases, and 8 bases stayed unmatched. For the CDR3, the DNA is TGCGCCAGCAGCTTATGGACAGGGGGCCCCCACGAGACCCAGTACTTC. This gives the protein CASSLWTGGPHETQYF.

The chain combines TRBV20-1 with TRBJ2-7, with 10 bases that match TRBD1. Trimming took 6 bases from V and 4 from J; bases not matched to a gene: 12. The CDR3 sequence is 15 residues long. Germline CDR1 and CDR2: DFQATT and SNEGSKA (reference sequence). The CDR3 DNA sequence: TGCAGTGCCGCCGGGGGACAGGGGAGTACGTACGAGCAGTACTTC. Protein: CSAAGGQGSTYEQYF.

The chain is built from TRBV16 and TRBJ2-5; D perhaps matches TRBD1 (6 bases). V gave up 2 bases and J gave up 5 bases, with 12 bases separating them. There are 14 residues in the CDR3. Germline loops: CDR1 KGHSY, CDR2 FQNENV. The CDR3 bases are TGTGCCAGCAGCCAAGGCACAGGGACGGAGACCCAGTACTTC. Translating gives CASSQGTGTETQYF.

The chain uses TRBV7-2 and TRBJ2-5, with a weak D call TRBD1 (7 bases). Looked up from germline, CDR1 is SGHTA and CDR2 is FQGNSA. The CDR3 is 15 amino acids. Trimming removed 2 bases from V and 11 bases from J, with 21 bases in between. The CDR3 nucleotides read TGTGCCAGCAGCTTATGGGACAGCGATTCCGGAGGGCAGTACTTC. Its protein is CASSLWDSDSGGQYF.

This rearrangement joins TRBV5-1 to TRBJ2-1, with D hard to call. Germline V lookup: CDR1 SGHRS, CDR2 YFSETQ. The CDR3 sequence is 15 residues long. V lost 0 bases and J 4 bases, leaving 11 bases between the germline ends. This chain's CDR3 is CASSLAPSDYNEQFF. The CDR3 DNA reads TGCGCCAGCAGCTTGGCTCCCTCCGATTACAATGAGCAGTTCTTC.

The chain uses TRBV7-9 and TRBJ1-4; D gene ambiguous. The V end was cut by 3 bases, the J end by 7 bases, with 9 bases between. Germline V gene data show CDR1 as SEHNR and CDR2 as FQNEAQ (reference sequence). The CDR3 loop spans 13 amino acids. As DNA, the CDR3 is TGTGCCAGCAGCTTGGCGGTGGCTGAAAAACTGTTTTTT. Translated: CASSLAVAEKLFF.

This rearrangement joins TRBV29-1 to TRBJ1-2; D gene ambiguous. This CDR3 is 12 amino acids long. With 3 bases removed from V and 2 bases from J, the gap between germline ends came to 7 bases. Germline-derived CDR1 and CDR2 are SQVTM and ANQGSEA. CDR3 amino acids: CSVDSGNYGYTF. The CDR3 DNA reads TGCAGCGTTGACTCGGGGAACTATGGCTACACCTTC.

This rearrangement joins TRBV5-5 to TRBJ1-1; D may be TRBD1 (6 bases). There are 13 residues in the CDR3. Deletions cut 2 bases from V and 6 bases from J, with 11 bases between. Germline V gives CDR1 SGHKS, CDR2 YYEKEE (reference sequence). This chain's CDR3 is CASSFTGIPEAFF. In DNA, the CDR3 is TGTGCCAGCAGCTTTACAGGGATCCCTGAAGCTTTCTTT. Supplemented by reference TRBV5-5 and TRBJ1-1, the full variable domain reads DAGVTQSPTHLIKTRGQQVTLRCSPISGHKSVSWYQQVLGQGPQFIFQYYEKEERGRGNFPDRFSARQFPNYSSELNVNALLLGDSALYLCASSFTGIPEAFFGQGTRLTVV.

This clonotype was counted a few times. The V call is TRBV20-1, the J call TRBJ2-5; TRBD2 matches 7 bases. Per germline, CDR1 DFQATT and CDR2 SNEGSKA (reference sequence). This CDR3 has 13 residues. The V segment lost 6 bases and the J segment 0 bases; nucleotides outside the gene matches: 4. The CDR3 sequence is CSASGTDQETQYF. The CDR3 DNA sequence: TGCAGTGCGAGCGGGACGGACCAAGAGACCCAGTACTTC.

This clonotype was seen only a few times. J is TRBJ1-1 and V is TRBV5-1; D gene uncertain. Per the germline V gene, CDR1 is SGHRS and CDR2 is YFSETQ. Deletions cut 0 bases from V and 5 bases from J, with 8 bases between. This CDR3 has 13 residues. CDR3 DNA sequence: TGCGCCAGCAGCTTGGAGGGCGCGACTGAAGCTTTCTTT. Translating gives CASSLEGATEAFF.

The chain carries TRBV10-3 and TRBJ2-4; 8 bases map to TRBD2. The end of the DNA is better explained by TRBJ2-7, so the J call may be wrong. Germline V gene sequence: CDR1 ENHRY, CDR2 SYGVKD. The CDR3 is 15 residues long. The CDR3 bases are TGTGCCATCAGTGAGTCGGCAGCGGGAGAGGTCGAGCAGTACTTC. It translates to CAISESAAGEVEQYF.

This clonotype was observed a few times. This chain connects TRBV5-6 to TRBJ2-5; 11 bases are a match to TRBD1. With 0 bases clipped from V and 4 bases from J, the junction kept 5 bases outside the gene matches. The CDR3 covers 16 residues. CDR1 is SGHDT, CDR2 YYEEEE, per germline. The DNA of the CDR3 is TGTGCCAGCAGCTTGGCCGGGACAGGGGGTCGAGAGACCCAGTACTTC. This translates into CASSLAGTGGRETQYF. Full variable domain (missing parts from reference TRBV5-6 and TRBJ2-5): DAGVTQSPTHLIKTRGQQVTLRCSPKSGHDTVSWYQQALGQGPQFIFQYYEEEERQRGNFPDRFSGHQFPNYSSELNVNALLLGDSALYLCASSLAGTGGRETQYFGPGTRLLVL.

The chain links TRBV20-1 to TRBJ1-1; no firm D call. Trimming took 3 bases from V and 6 from J, leaving 17 bases between them. This CDR3 comprises 14 residues. Germline CDR1 is DFQATT and CDR2 is SNEGSKA (reference sequence). CDR3 in DNA: TGCAGTGCTAGTAGTTCCGGATCTATGGCTGAAGCTTTCTTT. This gives the protein CSASSSGSMAEAFF.

V usage is TRBV5-1 and J usage is TRBJ2-7; 14 positions agree with TRBD2. The CDR3 consists of 17 residues. CDR1 is SGHRS and CDR2 is YFSETQ in the germline V gene. V dropped 4 bases and J dropped 3; count of bases not matched to a gene: 9. CDR3 amino acids: CASSHGLAGGPIYEQYF. CDR3 sequence (DNA): TGCGCCAGCAGCCACGGACTAGCGGGGGGCCCTATCTACGAGCAGTACTTC. Variable domain in full (rest from reference TRBV5-1 and TRBJ2-7): KAGVTQTPRYLIKTRGQQVTLSCSPISGHRSVSWYQQTPGQGLQFLFEYFSETQRNKGNFPGRFSGRQFSNSRSEMNVSTLELGDSALYLCASSHGLAGGPIYEQYFGPGTRLTVT.

The V and J genes are TRBV15 and TRBJ2-4; D is ambiguous. Trimming left V 0 bases short and J 2 bases short, with 11 bases between. Per the germline V gene, CDR1 is LNHNV and CDR2 is YYDKDF (reference sequence). The CDR3 extends over 16 amino acids. CDR3 bases: TGTGCCACCAGCAGAGATCAACCGGTAACCAAAAACATTCAGTACTTC. Translated, it gives CATSRDQPVTKNIQYF. Full variable domain (missing parts from reference TRBV15 and TRBJ2-4): DAMVIQNPRYQVTQFGKPVTLSCSQTLNHNVMYWYQQKSSQAPKLLFHYYDKDFNNEADTPDNFQSRRPNTSFCFLDIRSPGLGDTAMYLCATSRDQPVTKNIQYFGAGTRLSVL.

The sample holds a few counts of this clonotype. This chain uses TRBV20-1 with TRBJ2-7; perhaps TRBD2 as D (6 bases). Trimming pared 2 bases from V and 3 bases from J, leaving 11 bases between. The germline CDR1 and CDR2 sequences are DFQATT and SNEGSKA (reference sequence). The CDR3 covers 13 residues. CDR3 nucleotides: TGCAGTGCTAGATTCCGGGGGATCTACGAGCAGTACTTC. It translates to CSARFRGIYEQYF.

The chain employs TRBV7-3 and TRBJ2-1; perhaps D is TRBD1 or TRBD2 (6 bases each). The CDR3 consists of 16 residues. The germline gives CDR1 SGHTA, CDR2 FQGTGA. The V gene lost 2 bases and the J gene lost 5 bases, with 16 bases spanning the gap. The CDR3 reads CASSLGGGVPNNEQFF. For the CDR3, the DNA is TGTGCCAGCAGCTTAGGAGGGGGAGTCCCAAACAATGAGCAGTTCTTC.

There are a few counts of this clonotype. The chain employs TRBV5-1 and TRBJ2-5, with D possibly being TRBD1 (6 bases). The germline V and J ends were trimmed by 2 bases and 3 bases, with 17 bases remaining between them. The CDR3 runs to 16 residues. Germline V CDR1 and CDR2: SGHRS, YFSETQ. As DNA, the CDR3 is TGCGCCAGCAGCTTAAACGGACCATCAGGGGAAGAGACCCAGTACTTC. Its translation is CASSLNGPSGEETQYF.

This clonotype turned up a few times. The chain is built from TRBV10-3 and TRBJ2-1; 9 bases match TRBD2. This CDR3 contains 15 residues. V was pared by 6 bases and J by 6 bases, with 9 bases of the junction left unmatched. CDR1 and CDR2 from the germline V gene are ENHRY and SYGVKD. The CDR3 protein is CAISPREGTSNEQFF. DNA for the CDR3: TGTGCCATCAGCCCGCGGGAGGGGACGTCCAATGAGCAGTTCTTC.

The table lists this clonotype with a few counts. The chain employs TRBV3-1 and TRBJ1-2; D unresolved. The germline gives CDR1 LGHDT, CDR2 YNNKEL (reference sequence). Deletions cut 4 bases from V and 3 bases from J, with 9 bases between. The CDR3 consists of 13 residues. The CDR3 region is CASSPGADYGYTF. The DNA for the CDR3 is TGTGCCAGCAGCCCCGGAGCAGACTATGGCTACACCTTC.

The J gene is TRBJ2-5, the V gene TRBV7-9; D may match TRBD1 or TRBD2 (5 bases each). V dropped 6 bases and J dropped 10 bases, with 18 bases sitting between them. This CDR3 contains 13 residues. From germline, CDR1 is SEHNR and CDR2 FQNEAQ (reference sequence). The CDR3 sequence is CASRAGASRGQYF. The CDR3 nucleotides are TGTGCCAGCAGGGCCGGGGCATCGAGAGGCCAGTACTTC.

As concerns this clonotype: An end of the junction does not agree with germline; a read error may underlie this. The J gene is TRBJ2-1, the V gene TRBV7-7; a weak D match, TRBD2 (6 bases). The J call could be wrong; TRBJ2-7 is a better fit for the DNA end. The CDR3 totals 14 residues. Germline-derived CDR1 and CDR2 are SSHAT and FNYEAQ (reference sequence). The CDR3 reads CASSPVISGYEQYF. CDR3 sequence (DNA): TGTGCTAGCAGCCCTGTAATTAGCGGCTACGAGCAGTACTTC.

The rearrangement uses TRBV10-3 and TRBJ2-1; tentatively, D is TRBD1 or TRBD2 (5 bases each). V was clipped by 3 bases and J by 9 bases, with 21 bases between them. The CDR3 loop spans 16 amino acids. Looked up from germline, CDR1 is ENHRY and CDR2 is SYGVKD. CDR3 amino acids: CAISDLARTQGGEQFF. DNA for the CDR3: TGTGCCATCAGTGACTTGGCTCGGACTCAGGGCGGTGAGCAGTTCTTC.

This chain joins TRBV5-1 and TRBJ2-7, with 7 bases matching TRBD1. The assigned J gene may be wrong: the sequence end matches TRBJ2-5 better. The length of the CDR3 is 14 residues. Per the germline V gene, CDR1 is SGHRS and CDR2 is YFSETQ. CDR3 DNA sequence: TGCGCCAGCAGTCCAGGGGGTGACGGGGAGACCCAGTACTTC. Translation: CASSPGGDGETQYF.

The chain couples TRBV5-1 to TRBJ2-7, with TRBD2 identical over 7 bases. The CDR3 covers 15 residues. In germline, CDR1 is SGHRS, CDR2 YFSETQ. With V trimmed by 1 base and J by 5 bases, 9 bases remained unmatched. Here the CDR3 DNA reads TGCGCCAGCAGCTTGCTACAGCGGGGTTGGGACGAGCAGTACTTC. Protein: CASSLLQRGWDEQYF.

The chain couples TRBV7-3 to TRBJ2-7, with D possibly being TRBD1 (6 bases). V was shortened by 2 bases and J by 6 bases, with 11 bases between the two germline ends. The CDR3 has 13 amino acids. In germline, CDR1 is SGHTA, CDR2 FQGTGA. CDR3 residues: CASSLAQGTEQYF. The CDR3 DNA follows: TGTGCCAGCAGCTTAGCACAGGGAACCGAGCAGTACTTC.